The rows below give T cell receptor beta chains drawn from one sample of a study of T cells expressing NK-cell markers. TCRdb reprocessed the 5' RACE reads, with one entry per CDR3 protein and no DNA. The ten top clones account for around 4.3%, within a sample of around 260,000 distinct CDR3 sequences. What was sequenced was blood T cells: a sorted CD56 or NKG2C T cell subset, CD4+ or CD8+ T cells, or bulk PBMC T cells (not recorded which). These receptors were collected from a woman between 18 and 70 years old in good health. The CDR3 runs from the conserved cysteine through the conserved F or W. Fields, in order: V gene, J gene, CDR3 protein.

>TRBV6-6|TRBJ2-7
CASISRTREEQYF
>TRBV12-3/TRBV12-4|TRBJ2-2
CASSETGTVTGELFF
>TRBV7-2|TRBJ1-2
CASSSSDRGTNYGYTF
>TRBV7-6|TRBJ2-1
CASSLRQGVSYNEQFF
>TRBV20-1|TRBJ1-1
CSHIWGALNSEAFF
>TRBV18|TRBJ2-5
CASSPLEETQYF
>TRBV20-1|TRBJ2-2
CSARVGLVSGELFF
>TRBV6-5|TRBJ2-1
CASSYGSGRIDNEQFF
>TRBV6-2/TRBV6-3|TRBJ2-1
CAITSGLATNEQFF
>TRBV12-3/TRBV12-4|TRBJ2-1
CASSSGLAGAGQFF
>TRBV29-1|TRBJ2-5
CSVQAPQGARETQYF
>TRBV25-1|TRBJ2-3
CASSAGTGGTDTQYF
>TRBV28|TRBJ2-4
CASSLTTQGTKNIQYF
>TRBV7-2|TRBJ2-1
CASSQISTRGNNEQFF
>TRBV28|TRBJ1-1
CASSFGGTGDIEAFF
>TRBV7-2|TRBJ2-5
CASSDPIETQYF
>TRBV2|TRBJ1-1
CASSGRGGTGNTEAFF
>TRBV12-3/TRBV12-4|TRBJ2-1
CASRPRYGNEQFF
>TRBV20-1|TRBJ2-7
CSAGEGPKLSKQYF
>TRBV7-2|TRBJ2-5
CASSFQQVVDQETQYF
>TRBV15|TRBJ1-1
CATSRGGEGNTEAFF
>TRBV30|TRBJ2-1
CAWSPQARNEQFF
>TRBV20-1|TRBJ2-2
CSARAVNTGELFF
>TRBV10-2|TRBJ1-5
CATHRQGINQPQHF
>TRBV20-1|TRBJ1-5
CSAGDRANSNQPQHF
>TRBV24-1|TRBJ2-5
CATSDWRDTTTWETQYF
>TRBV7-2|TRBJ1-5
CASSGQINQPQHF
>TRBV4-2|TRBJ2-7
CASSPLAGKSYEQYF
>TRBV6-1|TRBJ2-7
CASRSSGSSYEQYF
>TRBV6-2/TRBV6-3|TRBJ2-5
CASRPGVAETQYF
>TRBV4-3|TRBJ2-1
CASSQDAGLDEQFF
>TRBV7-2|TRBJ2-3
CASSPWTGFSTDTQYF
>TRBV28|TRBJ1-2
CASSGTDSLNYGYTF
>TRBV7-3|TRBJ1-1
CASSLIGQKNTEAFF
>TRBV2|TRBJ2-3
CASSEGGGGPDTQYF
>TRBV6-1|TRBJ2-3
CASQSGGGDTQYF
>TRBV29-1|TRBJ1-4
CSVGGGTNEKLFF
>TRBV7-2|TRBJ2-3
CASSLAPETDTQYF
>TRBV24-1|TRBJ2-1
CATSGYSRMNNEQFF
>TRBV30|TRBJ2-7
CAWSAGNLGYEQYF
>TRBV12-3/TRBV12-4|TRBJ2-4
CASSPGQRFWGGLAKNIQYF
>TRBV29-1|TRBJ1-2
CSVARRQDNYGYTF
>TRBV20-1|TRBJ1-1
CSAILGGTEAFF
>TRBV12-3/TRBV12-4|TRBJ2-2
CASSPGGEELFF
>TRBV5-5|TRBJ2-7
CASSNHRGAYEQYF
>TRBV20-1|TRBJ2-7
CSALRAGGQYF
>TRBV9|TRBJ2-3
CASSAPKRITSSTDTQYF
>TRBV19|TRBJ1-2
CASSIGDGLNYGYTF
>TRBV6-2/TRBV6-3|TRBJ2-4
CASGPPAGWDKNIQYF
>TRBV5-1|TRBJ2-2
CASSFDVNTGELFF
>TRBV4-2|TRBJ2-5
CASSQGYRRGGRLEETQYF
>TRBV7-9|TRBJ2-1
CASSSPGTGVRSEQFF